Shown below are 24 T cell receptor beta chains from a single sample sequenced in a study of T-cell reconstitution after alpha-beta-depleted transplantation in children. The library targeted TCRbeta and was prepared with unique molecular identifiers. MiXCR, run by TCRdb on the PCR reads, gives a single entry per CDR3 protein. The sample has around 400,000 distinct CDR3 sequences; approximately 10% are singletons. The sample was PBMCs from the stem cell graft donor, taken from the stem cell graft. The receptors originated from a human donor who donated a stem cell graft to a child with acute myeloid leukemia.

J is TRBJ2-1 and V is TRBV4-1; 8 positions match TRBD1. Trimming took 4 bases from V and 7 from J; bases not matched to a gene: 6. The germline V gene has CDR1 MGHRA and CDR2 YSYEKL. This CDR3 spans 14 amino acids. CDR3 DNA: TGCGCCAGCAGCCTCGGGACAGGTCCGAATGAGCAGTTCTTC. Translation gives CASSLGTGPNEQFF.

V is TRBV5-1 and J is TRBJ2-5; D unresolved. Trimming pared 5 bases from V and 0 bases from J, leaving 2 bases between. Germline CDR1 and CDR2: SGHRS and YFSETQ. The CDR3 spans 11 residues. The DNA for the CDR3 is TGCGCCAGCAGGAACCAAGAGACCCAGTACTTC. It specifies CASRNQETQYF. The full variable domain, in which reference TRBV5-1 and TRBJ2-5 provide the parts outside the CDR3, is KAGVTQTPRYLIKTRGQQVTLSCSPISGHRSVSWYQQTPGQGLQFLFEYFSETQRNKGNFPGRFSGRQFSNSRSEMNVSTLELGDSALYLCASRNQETQYFGPGTRLLVL.

This clonotype was detected ten times or more. V gene TRBV12-3 or TRBV12-4 combines with J gene TRBJ2-3, with TRBD1 matching 9 bases. After removal of 4 bases from V and 5 bases from J, the junction contained 4 bases not matched to a gene. This CDR3 region has 14 residues. CDR3 coding DNA: TGTGCCAGCAGTTGGGGACAGGGTGGAGATACGCAGTATTTT. Translating it yields CASSWGQGGDTQYF.

J is TRBJ2-1 and V is TRBV7-3, with TRBD2 matching 9 bases. The CDR3 covers 15 residues. Germline CDR1 and CDR2: SGHTA and FQGTGA. The J segment lost 9 bases and the V segment lost 2 bases, leaving 8 bases of the junction unmatched. CDR3 in amino acids: CASSLGGGAFGEQFF. In nucleotides, the CDR3 is TGTGCCAGCAGCTTAGGCGGGGGGGCCTTCGGTGAGCAGTTCTTC. Complete variable domain (other parts from reference TRBV7-3 and TRBJ2-1): GAGVSQTPSNKVTEKGKYVELRCDPISGHTALYWYRQSLGQGPEFLIYFQGTGAADDSGLPNDRFFAVRPEGSVSTLKIQRTERGDSAVYLCASSLGGGAFGEQFFGPGTRLTVL.

The chain employs TRBV5-1 and TRBJ2-5; TRBD1 matches at 8 bases. V gave up 4 bases and J gave up 5 bases; unmatched junction bases: 10. Germline V gene lookup returns CDR1 SGHRS and CDR2 YFSETQ. CDR3 length: 15 amino acids. The CDR3 nucleotides are TGCGCCAGCAGCGTAGCAGGGGGCACGGGGGAGACCCAGTACTTC. It specifies CASSVAGGTGETQYF.

This chain connects TRBV7-2 to TRBJ2-1; a possible D gene is TRBD2 (6 bases). Trimming left V 5 bases short and J 3 bases short, with 14 bases between. Germline assignment: CDR1 SGHTA and CDR2 FQGNSA. The CDR3 loop spans 15 amino acids. The CDR3 region has the DNA TGTGCCAGCAGCACCCTAGCGACCCACTACAATGAGCAGTTCTTC. Protein: CASSTLATHYNEQFF.

This sequence joins TRBV29-1 and TRBJ2-1; 14 nucleotides match TRBD2. This CDR3 has 15 amino acids. J was trimmed by 5 bases and V by 5 bases; bases with no gene match: 5. The V gene's germline CDR1 is SQVTM and CDR2 ANQGSEA. CDR3 in amino acids: CSVYGLAGGHNEQFF. Here the CDR3 DNA reads TGCAGCGTTTACGGACTAGCGGGAGGCCACAATGAGCAGTTCTTC.

This clonotype showed up many times. The chain couples TRBV5-6 to TRBJ1-1, with D maybe TRBD1 (5 bases). Trimming stripped 0 bases from V and 1 base from J, with 10 bases between. This CDR3 contains 15 residues. Germline CDR1 is SGHDT and CDR2 is YYEEEE. The CDR3 region is CASSLAGRGNTEAFF. CDR3 in DNA: TGTGCCAGCAGCTTGGCTGGGAGGGGGAACACTGAAGCTTTCTTT.

This chain joins TRBV18 and TRBJ1-4; D gene uncertain. The V gene's germline CDR1 is KGHSH and CDR2 LQKENI. The CDR3 spans 15 residues. Trimming removed 3 bases at V and 3 bases at J, with 11 bases between. The CDR3 DNA reads as TGTGCCAGCTCACCCGAGTCGTGGCCTAATGAAAAACTGTTTTTT. Translation gives CASSPESWPNEKLFF.

This clonotype was seen many times. V gene TRBV18 combines with J gene TRBJ1-1; no clear D gene. V shed 0 bases and J shed 0 bases, with 2 bases lying between them. The V gene's germline CDR1 is KGHSH and CDR2 LQKENI. The length of the CDR3 is 13 residues. CDR3 region: CASSPPVNTEAFF. The CDR3 nucleotides are TGTGCCAGCTCACCACCCGTGAACACTGAAGCTTTCTTT.

This clonotype was seen at least ten times. The V gene is TRBV9, the J gene TRBJ2-4; no firm D call. Germline loops: CDR1 SGDLS, CDR2 YYNGEE. With 0 bases removed from V and 5 bases from J, the gap between germline ends came to 9 bases. CDR3 length: 14 amino acids. The CDR3 DNA is TGTGCCAGCAGCGTAGAGGCGGTCCAAAACATTCAGTACTTC. Its translation is CASSVEAVQNIQYF.

This clonotype was detected only a few times. The chain uses TRBV12-3 or TRBV12-4 and TRBJ2-7; D is unclear. V was trimmed by 3 bases and J by 4 bases, leaving 13 bases between them. The length of the CDR3 is 14 residues. The CDR3 DNA follows: TGTGCCAGCAGTTTGGACCCGGATGGGTACGAGCAGTACTTC. This translates into CASSLDPDGYEQYF.

The CDR3 DNA reads as TGTGCCAGCAGCAGGCCCGGTGGGCTAGCGGGAGAAATCGTCAAAAACATTCAGTACTTC. Its protein is CASSRPGGLAGEIVKNIQYF. V gene TRBV21-1 combines with J gene TRBJ2-4; the table's D gene call, TRBD2, was not cross checked with the DNA. TRBV21-1 is a recognized pseudogene. The CDR3 consists of 20 residues.

The chain has TRBV19 and TRBJ2-1; D is tentatively TRBD1 or TRBD2 (5 bases each). The CDR3 has 14 amino acids. V was clipped by 7 bases and J by 4 bases, with 14 bases between them. Germline CDR1 is LNHDA and CDR2 is SQIVND (reference sequence). CDR3 nucleotide sequence: TGTGCCAGTAATATGGGGGTGGTGTACAATGAGCAGTTCTTC. Translation: CASNMGVVYNEQFF.

This clonotype has just a few counts. V and J are TRBV2 and TRBJ1-3; no clear D gene. From germline, CDR1 is SNHLY and CDR2 FYNNEI. The CDR3 consists of 16 residues. Trimming removed 1 base from V and 1 base from J, with 11 bases in between. The CDR3 sequence: CASSEEVRRSGNTIYF. DNA of the CDR3: TGTGCCAGCAGTGAAGAGGTTCGGAGGTCTGGAAACACCATATATTTT.

This clonotype was seen repeatedly, ten times or more. The rearrangement links TRBV10-3 to TRBJ2-5; 11 bases fit TRBD2. The trim removed 0 bases at V and 0 bases at J, leaving 9 bases unmatched. The germline V gene has CDR1 ENHRY and CDR2 SYGVKD. This CDR3 spans 19 amino acids. In DNA form, the CDR3 reads TGTGCCATCAGTGAGTCGGTACCAGGACTAGCGGGTTACCAAGAGACCCAGTACTTC. Its translation is CAISESVPGLAGYQETQYF.

Here the CDR3 reads CASIFGGDSYNEQFF. The CDR3 nucleotides read TGTGCCAGCATCTTTGGGGGGGACTCCTACAATGAGCAGTTCTTC. The rearrangement uses TRBV7-2 and TRBJ2-1, with 7 bases matching TRBD2. The CDR3 covers 15 residues. Unmatched junction bases numbered 6, after V lost 7 bases and J lost 0 bases. Germline V gene sequence: CDR1 SGHTA, CDR2 FQGNSA.

The CDR3 DNA reads as TGTGCCAGCACCCGGAGACACACACCCACGGCACAAGAGACCCAGTACTTC. This translates into CASTRRHTPTAQETQYF. This sequence joins TRBV6-2 or TRBV6-3 and TRBJ2-5, with D uncertain. Germline assignment: CDR1 MNHEY and CDR2 SVGEGT. This CDR3 comprises 17 residues. With 7 bases removed from V and 2 bases from J, the gap between germline ends came to 23 bases.

This clonotype appeared a few times. The CDR3 DNA sequence: TGTGCCTGGATATCGGACAGGCAGCACTATGGCTACACCTTC. Its protein is CAWISDRQHYGYTF. The gene calls are TRBV30 and TRBJ1-2; 7 positions match TRBD1. V shed 4 bases and J 3 bases; nucleotides not matched to a gene: 8. CDR3 length: 14 residues. Germline-derived CDR1 and CDR2 are GTSNPN and SVGIG (reference sequence).

This rearrangement joins TRBV7-8 to TRBJ2-1; the match to TRBD2 covers 9 bases. This CDR3 is 16 amino acids long. V dropped 3 bases and J dropped 3; count of bases not matched to a gene: 6. Germline-derived CDR1 and CDR2 are SGHVS and FQNEAQ. The CDR3 DNA reads TGTGCCAGCAGCTTTAATAGCGGGAGTTTCTACAATGAGCAGTTCTTC. It is translated as CASSFNSGSFYNEQFF.

This clonotype was seen many times. The V and J genes are TRBV29-1 and TRBJ1-2; D is possibly TRBD1 (5 bases). In germline, CDR1 is SQVTM, CDR2 ANQGSEA. V dropped 2 bases and J dropped 8 bases, with 18 bases sitting between them. The CDR3 is 14 amino acids. The CDR3 DNA sequence: TGCAGCGTTGAACTCCCGGAAGGGGCTGGGGGCTACACCTTC. Protein: CSVELPEGAGGYTF.

V and J are TRBV14 and TRBJ2-7, with 14 bases identical to TRBD2. J was trimmed by 6 bases and V by 0 bases; bases with no gene match: 4. Germline-derived CDR1 and CDR2 are SGHDN and FVKESK. The CDR3 consists of 16 residues. The CDR3 sequence: CASSQEVGLAGVEQYF. In nucleotides, the CDR3 is TGTGCCAGCAGCCAAGAAGTGGGACTAGCGGGAGTCGAGCAGTACTTC.

The table lists this clonotype with a few counts. This chain links TRBV11-2 with TRBJ2-5; TRBD2 matches at 12 bases. V lost 3 bases to trimming and J lost 4 bases; unmatched junction nucleotides: 3. The germline gives CDR1 SGHAT, CDR2 FQNNGV. The CDR3 is 15 amino acids. CDR3 coding DNA: TGTGCCAGCAGCTTTGGACTAGCGGGATTAGAGACCCAGTACTTC. It is translated as CASSFGLAGLETQYF.

This clonotype has just a few counts. The V gene is TRBV7-6, the J gene TRBJ2-3, with D tentatively TRBD2 (6 bases). CDR1 and CDR2 from the germline V gene are SGHVS and FNYEAQ. This CDR3 spans 13 amino acids. V lost 4 bases to trimming and J lost 5 bases, with 10 bases between them. The CDR3 protein is CASSWGTRDTQYF. For the CDR3, the DNA is TGTGCCAGCAGCTGGGGGACTCGAGATACGCAGTATTTT.